This entry lists 20 T cell receptor beta chains sequenced from one sample in a study of T cells after yellow fever vaccination. MiXCR, applied by TCRdb to the 5' RACE reads, yields one record per CDR3 protein. The sample yields around 330,000 distinct CDR3 sequences, roughly 4% seen once. The specimen comprised PBMCs, sampled on the day of the yellow fever booster vaccination. The source of these receptors is a man younger than 35 who received the YFV17D yellow fever vaccine.

This clonotype occurred many times. The V and J genes are TRBV20-1 and TRBJ2-5; 8 nucleotides match TRBD1. The CDR3 covers 14 residues. Germline lookup yields CDR1 DFQATT and CDR2 SNEGSKA (reference sequence). V shed 4 bases and J 2 bases; nucleotides not matched to a gene: 6. The CDR3 DNA sequence: TGCAGTGCTACCGCCGGGACAGGACAAGAGACCCAGTACTTC. It encodes CSATAGTGQETQYF.

The chain carries TRBV7-9 and TRBJ2-5; D is unresolved. The CDR3 is made up of 14 amino acids. Trimming pared 5 bases from V and 4 bases from J, leaving 14 bases between. In germline, CDR1 is SEHNR, CDR2 FQNEAQ (reference sequence). The CDR3: CASSPRVDRETQYF. The CDR3 DNA is TGTGCCAGCAGCCCGCGCGTGGATCGAGAGACCCAGTACTTC.

This clonotype was seen at least ten times. The chain carries TRBV15 and TRBJ1-1, with D perhaps TRBD1 (5 bases). This CDR3 is built from 15 residues. The ends were cut back, 3 bases at V and 7 bases at J, with 18 bases in the middle. Germline V CDR1 and CDR2: LNHNV, YYDKDF (reference sequence). The CDR3, as DNA: TGTGCCACCAGCAGGGATCCGGGAGGGGCCCATGAAGCTTTCTTT. It is translated as CATSRDPGGAHEAFF.

The sample holds a few counts of this clonotype. This chain uses TRBV4-3 with TRBJ2-2, with 7 bases lining up with TRBD2. Unmatched junction bases numbered 14, after V lost 6 bases and J lost 4 bases. CDR3 length: 17 residues. CDR1 and CDR2 from the germline V gene are LGHNA and YSLEER. CDR3 sequence reads: CASRPSSSGEITGELFF. CDR3 bases: TGCGCCAGCAGGCCGTCATCCAGCGGGGAGATCACCGGGGAGCTGTTTTTT.

This clonotype was seen a handful of times. This chain joins TRBV5-1 and TRBJ1-6; the D gene is possibly TRBD1 (6 bases). Germline V gene lookup returns CDR1 SGHRS and CDR2 YFSETQ. V was pared by 1 base and J by 10 bases, with 15 bases between. The CDR3 loop spans 15 amino acids. The CDR3 DNA reads as TGCGCCAGCAGCTTGAGGGCAGGGGATGGATCACCCCTCCACTTT. Its protein product is CASSLRAGDGSPLHF.

This clonotype has ten or more counts. CDR3 sequence reads: CASSFFRAQYF. Here the CDR3 DNA reads TGTGCCAGCAGCTTTTTTAGAGCGCAGTATTTT. This sequence joins TRBV7-3 and TRBJ2-3; no clear D. V lost 3 bases and J 10 bases, leaving 8 bases between the germline ends. The CDR3 covers 11 residues. Germline V gene lookup returns CDR1 SGHTA and CDR2 FQGTGA. Looking up the rest from reference TRBV7-3 and TRBJ2-3 gives the full variable domain: GAGVSQTPSNKVTEKGKYVELRCDPISGHTALYWYRQSLGQGPEFLIYFQGTGAADDSGLPNDRFFAVRPEGSVSTLKIQRTERGDSAVYLCASSFFRAQYFGPGTRLTVL.

V is TRBV5-1 and J is TRBJ2-5, with TRBD2 matching over 8 bases. Trimming took 0 bases from V and 5 from J; bases not matched to a gene: 6. The CDR3 loop spans 15 amino acids. Germline V gene lookup returns CDR1 SGHRS and CDR2 YFSETQ. The CDR3 reads CASSLGDLAGETQYF. Written as DNA, the CDR3 is TGCGCCAGCAGCTTGGGGGACTTAGCGGGGGAGACCCAGTACTTC.

The chain joins TRBV12-3 or TRBV12-4 to TRBJ2-7; D gene ambiguous. Deletions cut 1 base from V and 4 bases from J, with 5 bases between. This CDR3 is 12 amino acids long. In DNA form, the CDR3 reads TGTGCCAGCAGTTTAGTCCTATACGAGCAGTACTTC. Its translation: CASSLVLYEQYF.

The sample holds a few counts of this clonotype. This chain connects TRBV6-2 or TRBV6-3 to TRBJ2-5, with D possibly being TRBD2 (6 bases). Germline V gene lookup returns CDR1 MNHEY and CDR2 SVGEGT. There are 14 residues in the CDR3. V was shortened by 0 bases and J by 13 bases, with 18 bases between the two germline ends. The CDR3: CASSYSKLADPWYF. Written as DNA, the CDR3 is TGTGCCAGCAGTTACTCCAAACTAGCAGACCCATGGTACTTC.

Ten or more counts support this clonotype. The chain combines TRBV12-3 or TRBV12-4 with TRBJ1-4; D is unclear. V was trimmed by 4 bases and J by 7 bases, leaving 10 bases between them. The CDR3 is made up of 13 amino acids. In DNA form, the CDR3 reads TGTGCCAGCAGTTCGTCCGGGTTTGAAAAACTGTTTTTT. As protein: CASSSSGFEKLFF.

This clonotype was found many times. This chain uses TRBV7-9 with TRBJ2-6, with 7 bases lining up with TRBD2. The V and J ends lost 0 bases and 0 bases, in that order; junction bases with no gene match: 11. The germline CDR1 and CDR2 sequences are SEHNR and FQNEAQ (reference sequence). The CDR3 is 20 amino acids. The CDR3 protein is CASSLAGGEKRTSGANVLTF. The CDR3 bases are TGTGCCAGCAGCTTAGCGGGGGGGGAAAAAAGGACCTCTGGGGCCAACGTCCTGACTTTC.

This clonotype was seen many times. The V call is TRBV20-1, the J call TRBJ1-2, with TRBD1 matching over 7 bases. Germline loops: CDR1 DFQATT, CDR2 SNEGSKA (reference sequence). V gave up 0 bases and J gave up 6 bases; unmatched junction bases: 7. This CDR3 is 14 amino acids long. This chain's CDR3 is CSARDRRGGNGYTF. The DNA for the CDR3 is TGCAGTGCTAGAGATCGCAGAGGGGGCAATGGCTACACCTTC.

This sequence joins TRBV5-1 and TRBJ1-2; D perhaps matches TRBD1 (6 bases). Trimming cost V 0 bases and J 8 bases, with 14 bases left between them. The CDR3 runs 14 residues. The germline V gene has CDR1 SGHRS and CDR2 YFSETQ. The DNA of the CDR3 is TGCGCCAGCAGCTTGGAACAGGGTAGGGAGGGCTACACCTTC. Protein sequence: CASSLEQGREGYTF.

In this sample, this clonotype turned up many times. The CDR3 nucleotides read TGTGCCAGCAGCTTGAGCACCACCGGGGAGCTGTTTTTT. Its translation: CASSLSTTGELFF. The genes are TRBV7-3 and TRBJ2-2; D remains unclear. Germline lookup yields CDR1 SGHTA and CDR2 FQGTGA. This CDR3 region has 13 residues. V was pared by 3 bases and J by 4 bases, with 6 bases between.

This clonotype was observed a handful of times. This chain joins TRBV3-1 and TRBJ2-1; D unclear. Germline V gene data show CDR1 as LGHDT and CDR2 as YNNKEL (reference sequence). The CDR3 is made up of 14 amino acids. V dropped 1 base and J dropped 8 bases, with 12 bases sitting between them. CDR3 sequence reads: CASSQGVVLDEQFF. The DNA of the CDR3 is TGTGCCAGCAGCCAAGGGGTTGTCTTGGATGAGCAGTTCTTC.

This chain uses TRBV12-3 or TRBV12-4 with TRBJ2-4; TRBD2 matches 7 bases. This CDR3 is built from 16 residues. With V trimmed by 6 bases and J by 1 base, 9 bases remained unmatched. CDR3 residues: CASRLGLFEAKNIQYF. The CDR3 nucleotides read TGTGCCAGCAGGTTGGGACTATTCGAGGCCAAAAACATTCAGTACTTC.

The genes are TRBV6-1 and TRBJ1-1, with 7 bases matching TRBD1. CDR1 is MNHNS and CDR2 is SASEGT in the germline V gene. V lost 7 bases, J lost 3 bases, and 8 bases stayed unmatched. CDR3 length equals 14 residues. CDR3 amino acids: CASTVRGRYTEAFF. The CDR3, as DNA: TGTGCCAGCACCGTGAGGGGGCGTTACACTGAAGCTTTCTTT.

This clonotype was detected a few times. The chain's CDR3 is CASSPRPEPNTGELFF. CDR3 bases: TGCGCCAGCAGCCCCAGACCAGAACCTAACACCGGGGAGCTGTTTTTT. This chain uses TRBV4-3 with TRBJ2-2; D gene ambiguous. Germline V gene lookup returns CDR1 LGHNA and CDR2 YSLEER. V was pared by 4 bases and J by 2 bases, with 14 bases between. CDR3 length equals 16 residues.

This clonotype was seen ten or more times. The J gene is TRBJ2-2, the V gene TRBV6-5; the match to TRBD2 covers 8 bases. CDR3 size: 15 residues. Trimming removed 6 bases from V and 2 bases from J; junction bases left unmatched: 5. Per the germline V gene, CDR1 is MNHEY and CDR2 is SVGAGI. CDR3 bases: TGTGCCAGCAGACGCGGGACTAGTAACACCGGGGAGCTGTTTTTT. This gives the protein CASRRGTSNTGELFF.

This chain links TRBV18 with TRBJ1-3; a possible D gene is TRBD1 (6 bases). CDR1 is KGHSH, CDR2 LQKENI, per germline. There are 15 residues in the CDR3. Trimming stripped 1 base from V and 5 bases from J, with 12 bases between. The CDR3 spells CASSPRSGARNTIYF. CDR3 nucleotides: TGTGCCAGCTCACCACGGTCGGGGGCGAGAAACACCATATATTTT.